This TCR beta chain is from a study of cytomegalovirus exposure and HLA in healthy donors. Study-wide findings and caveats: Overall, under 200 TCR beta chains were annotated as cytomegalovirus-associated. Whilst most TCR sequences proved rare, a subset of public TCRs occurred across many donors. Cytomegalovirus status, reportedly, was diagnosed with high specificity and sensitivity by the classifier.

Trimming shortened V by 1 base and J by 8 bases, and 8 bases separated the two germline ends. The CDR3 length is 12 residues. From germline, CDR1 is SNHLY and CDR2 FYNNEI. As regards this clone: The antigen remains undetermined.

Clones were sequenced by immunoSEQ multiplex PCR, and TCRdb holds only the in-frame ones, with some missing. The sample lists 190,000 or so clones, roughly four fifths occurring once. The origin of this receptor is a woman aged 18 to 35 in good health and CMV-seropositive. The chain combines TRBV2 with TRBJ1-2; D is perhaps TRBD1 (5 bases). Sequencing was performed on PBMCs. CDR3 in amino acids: CASSEVGGGYTF. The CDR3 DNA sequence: TGTGCCAGCAGTGAAGTCGGGGGAGGCTACACCTTC.